The 31 T cell receptor beta chains below all came from one sample that was sequenced in a study of blood T cells in healthy people across ages. Combining a sample-barcoded 5' primer with a J-beta primer mix, a second PCR ran for roughly 6 to 12 cycles. TCRdb re-called the 5' RACE reads through MiXCR, storing one row per CDR3 protein. The profile shows about 1.6 million distinct CDR3 sequences, about 31% of them singletons. Source material: blood. The receptors here all came from a woman between 25 and 40 years old in good health.

The CDR3 is CASGRSQGDTQYF. In nucleotides, the CDR3 is TGTGCTAGTGGCCGCTCACAGGGAGATACGCAGTATTTT. This sequence joins TRBV12-5 and TRBJ2-3; D might be TRBD1 (6 bases). Trimming removed 6 bases from V and 5 bases from J, with 12 bases in between. The CDR3 sequence is 13 residues long. The V gene's germline CDR1 is LGHNT and CDR2 FRNRAP.

In the case of this clonotype: Being one base from a much bigger clone, this may be a read error. The chain carries TRBV4-2 and TRBJ2-7; 13 bases are shared with TRBD2. There are 18 residues in the CDR3. Per germline, CDR1 LGHNA and CDR2 YNFKEQ. The CDR3 is CVSSQLEAGLAGAGEQYF. CDR3 coding DNA: TGTGTCAGCAGCCAACTTGAGGCCGGACTAGCGGGAGCTGGAGAGCAGTACTTC.

The rearrangement joins TRBV10-3 to TRBJ2-7; D is undetermined. Germline CDR1 and CDR2: ENHRY and SYGVKD. The CDR3 is made up of 15 amino acids. The V and J ends lost 2 bases and 1 base respectively, with 12 bases between them. CDR3 region: CAISEKGSKSYEQYF. CDR3 in DNA: TGTGCCATCAGTGAGAAGGGCAGTAAGTCCTACGAGCAGTACTTC.

The chain has TRBV6-2 or TRBV6-3 and TRBJ1-2, with D possibly TRBD1 on 5 matching bases. CDR1 and CDR2 from the germline V gene are MNHEY and SVGEGT. CDR3 length equals 12 residues. V lost 2 bases, J lost 8 bases, and 9 bases lay in between. CDR3 nucleotide sequence: TGTGCCAGCAGTTACGGGGACTGGGGCTACACCTTC. This gives the protein CASSYGDWGYTF.

This chain uses TRBV4-1 with TRBJ2-1; TRBD2 is a possible D gene (5 bases). The V end lost 2 bases, the J end lost 9 bases, and 14 bases lay between the germline ends. CDR1 is MGHRA and CDR2 is YSYEKL in the germline V gene. CDR3 length equals 14 residues. The CDR3 sequence: CASSQRGSGSEQFF. DNA for the CDR3: TGCGCCAGCAGCCAAAGAGGTAGTGGGAGTGAGCAGTTCTTC.

The chain couples TRBV28 to TRBJ2-1; no clear D gene. Trimming took 3 bases from V and 6 from J, leaving 9 bases between them. This CDR3 contains 13 residues. Per the germline V gene, CDR1 is MDHEN and CDR2 is SYDVKM. This chain's CDR3 is CASSFGVSNEQFF. The CDR3 nucleotides read TGTGCCAGCAGTTTTGGGGTATCCAATGAGCAGTTCTTC.

This clonotype is a singleton in its sample. CDR3 DNA: TGTGCCAGCACGAGGACAGACACCACCTACGAGCAGTACTTC. It translates to CASTRTDTTYEQYF. The chain couples TRBV6-1 to TRBJ2-7, with a weak D call TRBD1 (6 bases). The length of the CDR3 is 14 residues. Germline V gene sequence: CDR1 MNHNS, CDR2 SASEGT. Trimming took off 7 bases at V and 2 bases at J, with 15 bases between the two ends.

V is TRBV30 and J is TRBJ1-1; D is uncertain. Per the germline V gene, CDR1 is GTSNPN and CDR2 is SVGIG (reference sequence). Trimming pared 1 base from V and 3 bases from J, leaving 9 bases between. CDR3 size: 13 residues. The DNA of the CDR3 is TGTGCCTGGAGTGACAACAAGGACACTGAAGCTTTCTTT. Its protein product is CAWSDNKDTEAFF.

The J gene is TRBJ1-6, the V gene TRBV27, with 9 bases matching TRBD1. The CDR3 is 17 residues long. The V and J ends lost 5 bases and 10 bases, in that order; junction bases with no gene match: 15. Germline CDR1 is MNHEY and CDR2 is SMNVEV (reference sequence). DNA of the CDR3: TGTGCCAGCAGTCCACAAGGACAGGGGACCTCCGGCTCACCCCTCCACTTT. As protein: CASSPQGQGTSGSPLHF.

The sample holds a few counts of this clonotype. This chain connects TRBV6-1 to TRBJ1-1; 7 bases agree with TRBD1. V trimming: 0 bases; J trimming: 8 bases; junction bases outside the gene matches: 6. CDR1 is MNHNS, CDR2 SASEGT, per germline. This CDR3 has 14 amino acids. The CDR3 spells CASSEARRGTEAFF. The CDR3 bases are TGTGCCAGCAGTGAAGCGCGCAGGGGGACAGAAGCTTTCTTT.

The chain combines TRBV4-1 with TRBJ2-7; D perhaps matches TRBD1 (6 bases). The CDR3 extends over 18 amino acids. In germline, CDR1 is MGHRA, CDR2 YSYEKL. V was shortened by 0 bases and J by 4 bases, with 22 bases between the two germline ends. This CDR3 is CASSQDRRGQRNWYEQYF. The CDR3 DNA reads TGCGCCAGCAGCCAAGATAGGCGCGGACAGAGAAATTGGTACGAGCAGTACTTC.

This clonotype was counted between two and nine times. The rearrangement joins TRBV27 to TRBJ2-5; 7 bases map to TRBD1. The germline CDR1 and CDR2 sequences are MNHEY and SMNVEV (reference sequence). The CDR3 consists of 15 residues. V lost 5 bases to trimming and J lost 3 bases; unmatched junction nucleotides: 9. The DNA of the CDR3 is TGTGCCAGCAGTGCGCGGACAGGCCCGAAAGAGACCCAGTACTTC. It yields the protein CASSARTGPKETQYF.

The V gene is TRBV5-5, the J gene TRBJ2-1, with TRBD2 as a possible D gene (5 bases). CDR1 and CDR2 (germline): SGHKS, YYEKEE (reference sequence). The V and J ends lost 2 bases and 4 bases respectively, with 13 bases between them. This CDR3 region has 15 residues. The CDR3 DNA sequence: TGTGCCAGCAGCTTAACAGTCACGGGGTACAATGAGCAGTTCTTC. Its translation: CASSLTVTGYNEQFF.

This clonotype has just a few counts. The genes are TRBV28 and TRBJ2-6; D possibly corresponds to TRBD1 (6 bases). The germline CDR1 and CDR2 sequences are MDHEN and SYDVKM. Trimming shortened V by 4 bases and J by 0 bases, and 10 bases separated the two germline ends. CDR3 size: 16 residues. DNA of the CDR3: TGTGCCAGCAGTTCGGGACATTTCTCTGGGGCCAACGTCCTGACTTTC. This gives the protein CASSSGHFSGANVLTF.

This clonotype has only a few counts. The chain's CDR3 is CSASRSGRGSPEQFF. The DNA for the CDR3 is TGCAGTGCTTCCCGAAGCGGGCGAGGATCCCCTGAGCAGTTCTTC. V gene TRBV20-1 combines with J gene TRBJ2-1, with D tentatively TRBD2 (6 bases). The germline V gene encodes CDR1 DFQATT and CDR2 SNEGSKA (reference sequence). Trimming stripped 5 bases from V and 9 bases from J, with 23 bases between. CDR3 length: 15 amino acids.

The chain links TRBV20-1 to TRBJ2-1; 9 bases fit TRBD2. CDR1 and CDR2 from the germline V gene are DFQATT and SNEGSKA (reference sequence). The CDR3 totals 16 residues. The junction had 10 bases not matched to a gene; V was cut back by 2 bases and J by 5 bases. The CDR3 bases are TGCAGTGCTAGATTCTTTAGCGGGAGAAGCAACAATGAGCAGTTCTTC. Its translation: CSARFFSGRSNNEQFF.

V usage is TRBV2 and J usage is TRBJ2-4; possible D gene TRBD2, 5 bases. The DNA end is more similar to TRBJ2-7, so the J call may be wrong. This CDR3 contains 11 residues. Germline CDR1 SNHLY, CDR2 FYNNEI. CDR3 loop: CASGVGSEQYF. Written as DNA, the CDR3 is TGTGCCAGCGGGGTGGGGAGCGAGCAGTACTTC.

With respect to this clonotype: This may stem from a read error, because a much larger clone lies one nucleotide away. The genes are TRBV6-2 or TRBV6-3 and TRBJ2-4; D may be TRBD1 (6 bases). The last part of the DNA fits TRBJ2-7 better; the J call may be wrong. Germline CDR1 and CDR2: MNHEY and SVGEGT. CDR3 size: 12 residues. This CDR3 reads CASSWTDCEQYF. In nucleotides, the CDR3 is TGTGCCAGCAGTTGGACAGACTGCGAGCAGTACTTC.

The gene calls are TRBV20-1 and TRBJ2-5, with 13 nucleotides matching TRBD2. Germline V gene sequence: CDR1 DFQATT, CDR2 SNEGSKA (reference sequence). This CDR3 has 16 residues. In DNA, the CDR3 is TGCAGCGGCGGGACTAGCGGGAACCAATTGACAGGGACCCAGTACTTC. Translation: CSGGTSGNQLTGTQYF.

In regard to this clonotype: A much larger clone differs by one base, so this may be a read error. This chain uses TRBV29-1 with TRBJ2-1, with a tentative D call TRBD2 (5 bases). Matching the DNA end better, TRBJ2-7 makes the J call doubtful. The CDR3 length is 14 residues. Looked up from germline, CDR1 is SQVTM and CDR2 is ANQGSEA. The CDR3: CSAGVPTMYGEQYF. In nucleotides, the CDR3 is TGCAGCGCCGGGGTCCCCACAATGTACGGTGAGCAGTACTTC.

This chain connects TRBV20-1 to TRBJ2-1; D is uncertain. V was pared by 3 bases and J by 3 bases, with 18 bases between. The germline V gene has CDR1 DFQATT and CDR2 SNEGSKA (reference sequence). There are 16 residues in the CDR3. The CDR3 sequence is CSARTDQPLHYNEQFF. In DNA, the CDR3 is TGCAGTGCTAGGACGGACCAGCCTCTACACTACAATGAGCAGTTCTTC.

This clonotype turned up a few times. V and J are TRBV14 and TRBJ2-7; no clear D. The germline V gene encodes CDR1 SGHDN and CDR2 FVKESK. V gave up 1 base and J gave up 3 bases, with 10 bases separating them. The CDR3 runs to 14 residues. CDR3 nucleotides: TGTGCCAGCAGCCAAGGTCCACGAGACTACGAGCAGTACTTC. As protein: CASSQGPRDYEQYF.

For this clonotype: A junction boundary mismatches the germline segment, possibly from a read error. The chain carries TRBV30 and TRBJ2-3, with 11 bases that match TRBD2. This CDR3 contains 19 residues. Per the germline V gene, CDR1 is GTSNPN and CDR2 is SVGIG (reference sequence). CDR3 sequence: CVWKGDIPRTSGYTDTQYF. CDR3 nucleotides: TGTGTCTGGAAGGGGGATATCCCAAGGACTAGCGGGTACACAGATACGCAGTATTTT.

For this clonotype: An end of the junction differs from the germline gene, which may be a read error. The chain joins TRBV9 to TRBJ2-5; a possible D gene is TRBD1 (5 bases). The CDR3 contains 15 residues. Germline V gives CDR1 SGDLS, CDR2 YYNGEE. The CDR3 region has the DNA TGTGCCGGCAGCGAGGCAGGGTCCAGTGGGGAGACCCAGTACTTC. Translated: CAGSEAGSSGETQYF. The whole variable domain, remainder taken from reference TRBV9 and TRBJ2-5, is DSGVTQTPKHLITATGQRVTLRCSPRSGDLSVYWYQQSLDQGLQFLIQYYNGEERAKGNILERFSAQQFPDLHSELNLSSLELGDSALYFCAGSEAGSSGETQYFGPGTRLLVL.

The rearrangement links TRBV20-1 to TRBJ2-7; TRBD2 might be the D (5 bases). Trimming removed 6 bases at V and 6 bases at J, with 18 bases between. This CDR3 spans 13 amino acids. CDR1 and CDR2 (germline): DFQATT, SNEGSKA (reference sequence). The CDR3 region is CSAASRTPPEQYF. The CDR3, as DNA: TGCAGTGCCGCTAGCAGGACCCCTCCCGAGCAGTACTTC.

The rearrangement uses TRBV20-1 and TRBJ2-5, with D possibly matching TRBD2 (7 bases). Germline assignment: CDR1 DFQATT and CDR2 SNEGSKA (reference sequence). This CDR3 region has 14 residues. V gave up 5 bases and J gave up 5 bases, with 18 bases separating them. In DNA form, the CDR3 reads TGCAGTGCTTGTTATAGCAGGGGAGGGGAGACCCAGTACTTC. Translated: CSACYSRGGETQYF.

The rearrangement joins TRBV4-1 to TRBJ2-5, with TRBD1 identical over 10 bases. The V and J ends lost 1 base and 3 bases, in that order; junction bases with no gene match: 26. Looked up from germline, CDR1 is MGHRA and CDR2 is YSYEKL. The CDR3 length is 23 residues. This CDR3 reads CASSQVAGTGVKGDKHPKETQYF. In nucleotides, the CDR3 is TGCGCCAGCAGCCAAGTCGCCGGGACAGGGGTGAAGGGGGACAAACACCCGAAAGAGACCCAGTACTTC.

The rearrangement uses TRBV7-2 and TRBJ2-3; the D gene is possibly TRBD1 (5 bases). The CDR3 sequence is 14 residues long. Trimming removed 1 base from V and 7 bases from J, with 12 bases in between. From germline, CDR1 is SGHTA and CDR2 FQGNSA. This CDR3 is CASSLGVGRYTQYF. CDR3 nucleotide sequence: TGTGCCAGCAGCTTAGGTGTGGGGCGTTATACGCAGTATTTT.

In nucleotides, the CDR3 is TGTGCCAGCAGTCCAGCGAGACTAGCGGGGGTGGGAGATACGCAGTATTTT. Translation gives CASSPARLAGVGDTQYF. The chain combines TRBV2 with TRBJ2-3; 12 bases are shared with TRBD2. V shed 5 bases, J shed 5 bases, and the junction held 11 bases outside the gene matches. From germline, CDR1 is SNHLY and CDR2 FYNNEI. CDR3 length: 17 amino acids.

The chain employs TRBV5-1 and TRBJ2-1, with a tentative D call TRBD2 (6 bases). Germline assignment: CDR1 SGHRS and CDR2 YFSETQ. This CDR3 has 13 amino acids. V lost 4 bases, J lost 15 bases, and 20 bases lay in between. The CDR3 bases are TGCGCCAGCAGCCCGGGACTGCAGGATCTTCGGTTCTTC. It yields the protein CASSPGLQDLRFF.

The chain links TRBV16 to TRBJ1-2, with TRBD1 as a possible D gene (6 bases). Looked up from germline, CDR1 is KGHSY and CDR2 is FQNENV. The CDR3 is 14 residues long. V was shortened by 1 base and J by 8 bases, with 14 bases between the two germline ends. CDR3 nucleotides: TGTGCCAGCAGCCAATTAGGACAGAGTGAAGGCTACACCTTC. Protein: CASSQLGQSEGYTF.